This T cell receptor beta chain was recorded in a study of T-cell reconstitution after alpha-beta-depleted transplantation in children. Broader study findings: In patients about two months after transplant, alpha-beta T cells reportedly arose from several hundred expanded graft clones.

A library of TCRbeta sequences, prepared with unique molecular identifiers, was generated. TCRdb processed the PCR reads anew with MiXCR; each CDR3 protein has one entry. The data contain hundreds of thousands of distinct CDR3 sequences, under 9.5% of them singletons. This clonotype came up many times. Its antigen remains unidentified. CDR3 length equals 18 residues. Germline CDR1 is MNHEY and CDR2 is SMNVEV (reference sequence). Unmatched junction bases numbered 12, after V lost 3 bases and J lost 5 bases. The sequence came from a male patient aged 5 to 17 who had a stem cell transplant for acute lymphoblastic leukemia, so the T cells may come from the graft donor. Here the sequenced sample was PBMCs, mostly from graft donor cells, taken 180 days after TCRalphabeta/CD19-depleted stem cell transplant. This chain connects TRBV27 to TRBJ2-1, with TRBD2 matching 11 bases. The CDR3 DNA reads as TGTGCCAGCAGTTTTAGTTACCCCGGGACTAGCGGCCACAATGAGCAGTTCTTC. Translating gives CASSFSYPGTSGHNEQFF.